These T cell receptor beta chains were read from a single sample in a study of T cells in Graves' hyperthyroidism and ophthalmopathy. In TCRdb, the multiplex PCR reads were re-called with MiXCR into one record per CDR3 protein. Seen here are under 550,000 distinct CDR3 sequences, 15% to 20% observed once, and the top ten hold over 45%. The sequenced sample consisted of blood. The receptors come from a man between 35 and 55 years old with Graves' ophthalmopathy. The CDR3 runs from the conserved cysteine through the conserved F or W. A D gene is named only where the DNA matches it firmly. Size values are once, few and many counts, or a class for expanded clones, and some rows have none.

few,TRBJ2-7,-,TRBV7-2,CASSLGRVRGYEQYF,TGTGCCAGCAGCCTGGGGCGCGTTCGGGGCTACGAGCAGTACTTC
once,TRBJ2-1,-,TRBV4-2,CASSQVEGSYNEQFF,TGTGCCAGCAGCCAAGTCGAAGGATCTTACAATGAGCAGTTCTTC
many,TRBJ1-1,TRBD1,TRBV12-3/TRBV12-4,CASRLRPGTGVGTEAFF,TGTGCCAGCAGGCTCCGGCCCGGGACAGGGGTTGGCACTGAAGCTTTCTTT
few,TRBJ2-3,-,TRBV10-3,CAIGSGETDTQYF,TGTGCCATCGGCTCAGGGGAGACAGATACGCAGTATTTT
few,TRBJ1-4,TRBD1,TRBV9,CASSATGVNEKLFF,TGTGCCAGCAGCGCGACAGGGGTCAATGAAAAACTGTTTTTT
many,TRBJ1-5,-,TRBV3-1,CASSQGGSAGQPQHF,TGTGCCAGCAGCCAAGGGGGGAGCGCTGGACAGCCCCAGCATTTT
many,TRBJ2-5,TRBD1,TRBV2,CASYRDRQETQYF,TGTGCCAGTTACCGGGACAGACAAGAGACCCAGTACTTC
once,TRBJ1-1,TRBD1,TRBV5-5,CASSSLRGQGKGTEAFF,TGTGCCAGCAGCTCACTAAGGGGACAGGGGAAGGGCACTGAAGCTTTCTTT
few,TRBJ2-7,TRBD1,TRBV6-1,CASSRDHRGSYEQYF,TGTGCCAGCAGTCGAGATCACAGGGGGTCCTACGAGCAGTACTTC
few,TRBJ1-6,TRBD1,TRBV6-2/TRBV6-3,CASSYSRGRGQVPPNSPLHF,TGTGCCAGCAGTTACTCGAGGGGCAGGGGGCAGGTCCCTCCTAATTCACCCCTCCACTTT
many,TRBJ1-4,TRBD1,TRBV27,CASSFVQGEKLFF,TGTGCCAGCAGTTTCGTACAGGGGGAAAAACTGTTTTTT
few,TRBJ1-1,-,TRBV7-9,CASSLNPGQIEAFF,TGTGCCAGCAGCTTAAACCCCGGACAGATTGAAGCTTTCTTT
-,TRBJ2-1,-,TRBV9,CASSVALDRSYNEQFF,TGTGCCAGCAGCGTAGCCCTAGACCGGTCCTACAATGAGCAGTTCTTC
-,TRBJ1-2,-,TRBV12-3/TRBV12-4,CASSSQGGFNYGYTF,TGTGCCAGCAGTTCACAGGGCGGGTTTAACTATGGCTACACCTTC
-,TRBJ2-5,TRBD1,TRBV5-1,CASSARQGGETQYF,TGCGCCAGCAGCGCCAGACAGGGTGGGGAGACCCAGTACTTC
many,TRBJ2-1,-,TRBV7-2,CASSSVVRGRGNEQFF,TGTGCCAGCAGCTCCGTAGTGAGGGGCAGGGGTAATGAGCAGTTCTTC
-,TRBJ2-4,-,TRBV6-1,CASSGRHLGQTVAKNIQYF,TGTGCCAGCAGCGGAAGACACCTAGGACAGACAGTAGCCAAAAACATTCAGTACTTC
few,TRBJ2-7,-,TRBV28,CASSLPRMYEQYF,TGTGCCAGCAGTTTACCTCGGATGTACGAGCAGTACTTC
-,TRBJ2-7,TRBD2,TRBV5-5,CASSSSGTTYEQYF,TGTGCCAGCAGCTCGTCCGGGACTACCTACGAGCAGTACTTC
few,TRBJ2-1,-,TRBV7-9,CASSLLVGGPNEQFF,TGTGCCAGCAGCTTACTTGTGGGGGGGCCAAATGAGCAGTTCTTC